This T cell receptor (beta chain) was sequenced for a study of beta chain features in type 1 diabetes. This clone turned up a few times. What it recognizes is unknown. Since all of the isolated RNA was reverse transcribed, expressed TCRB transcripts were what got sequenced. The data were produced by immunoSEQ multiplex PCR, yet TCRdb's version contains in-frame clones alone and is incomplete. The sample lists hundreds of thousands of clones; roughly an eighth were seen once. Study-wide results and caveats: Reduced insertions and increased deletions marked VDJ junctions in type 1 diabetes patients.

Material for sequencing was naive CD4+ T cells from blood. This TCR derives from a man aged 18 to 30 in good health.

CDR3 sequence reads: CASSLGYREHSTDTQYF. CDR3 sequence (DNA): TGTGCCAGCAGCTTAGGCTACAGGGAACATAGCACAGATACGCAGTATTTT. This sequence joins TRBV11-3 and TRBJ2-3; TRBD1 might be the D (6 bases). Germline V gene data show CDR1 as SGHNT and CDR2 as YENEEA. This CDR3 is 17 amino acids long. V shed 1 base and J shed 0 bases, with 14 bases lying between them.